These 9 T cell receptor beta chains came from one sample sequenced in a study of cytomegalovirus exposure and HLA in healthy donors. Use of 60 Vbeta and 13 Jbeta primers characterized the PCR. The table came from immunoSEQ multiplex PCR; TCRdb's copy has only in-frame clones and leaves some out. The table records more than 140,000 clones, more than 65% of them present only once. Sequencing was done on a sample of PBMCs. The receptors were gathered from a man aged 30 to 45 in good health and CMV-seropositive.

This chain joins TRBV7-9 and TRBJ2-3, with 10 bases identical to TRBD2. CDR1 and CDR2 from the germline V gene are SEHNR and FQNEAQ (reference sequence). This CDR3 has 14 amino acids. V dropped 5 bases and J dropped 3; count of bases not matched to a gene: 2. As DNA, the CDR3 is TGTGCCAGCAGCCAAGCGGGGGGGACAGATACGCAGTATTTT. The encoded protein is CASSQAGGTDTQYF.

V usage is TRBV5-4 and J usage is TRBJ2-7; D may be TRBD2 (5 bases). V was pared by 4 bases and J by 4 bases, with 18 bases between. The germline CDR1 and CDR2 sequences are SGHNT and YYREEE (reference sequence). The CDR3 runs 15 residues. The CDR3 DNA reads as TGTGCCAGCAGCACAAAGAAGGACTTTCCATACGAGCAGTACTTC. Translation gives CASSTKKDFPYEQYF.

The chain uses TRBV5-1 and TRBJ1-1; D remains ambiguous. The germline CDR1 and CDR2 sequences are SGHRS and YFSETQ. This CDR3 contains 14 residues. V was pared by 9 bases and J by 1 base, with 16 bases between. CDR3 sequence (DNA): TGCGCCACATCCCCCTTGGGAGGGAACACTGAAGCTTTCTTT. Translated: CATSPLGGNTEAFF.

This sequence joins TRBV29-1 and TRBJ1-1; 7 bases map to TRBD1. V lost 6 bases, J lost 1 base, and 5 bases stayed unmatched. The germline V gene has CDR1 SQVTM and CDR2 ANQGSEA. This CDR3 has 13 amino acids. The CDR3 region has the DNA TGCAGCGTGTACAGGGGCGGGAACACTGAAGCTTTCTTT. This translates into CSVYRGGNTEAFF.

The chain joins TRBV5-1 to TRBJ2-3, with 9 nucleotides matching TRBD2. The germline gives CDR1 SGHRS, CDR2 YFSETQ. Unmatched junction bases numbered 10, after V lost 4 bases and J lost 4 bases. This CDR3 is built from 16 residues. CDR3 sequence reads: CASSGGLAKVADTQYF. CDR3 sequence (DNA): TGCGCCAGCAGCGGGGGACTAGCAAAAGTCGCAGATACGCAGTATTTT.

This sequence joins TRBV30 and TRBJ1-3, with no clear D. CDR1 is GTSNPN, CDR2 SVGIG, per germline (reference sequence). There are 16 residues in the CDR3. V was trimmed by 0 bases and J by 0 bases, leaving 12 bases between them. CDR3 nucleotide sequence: TGTGCCTGGAGTGTACGGGTAGGCTTCTCTGGAAACACCATATATTTT. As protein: CAWSVRVGFSGNTIYF.

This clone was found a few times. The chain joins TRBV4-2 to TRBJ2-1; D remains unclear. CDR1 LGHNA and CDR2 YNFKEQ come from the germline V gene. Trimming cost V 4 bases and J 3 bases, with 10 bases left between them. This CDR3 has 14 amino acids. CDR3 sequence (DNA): TGTGCCAGCAGCCCCGGCGGCGGCTACAATGAGCAGTTCTTC. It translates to CASSPGGGYNEQFF.

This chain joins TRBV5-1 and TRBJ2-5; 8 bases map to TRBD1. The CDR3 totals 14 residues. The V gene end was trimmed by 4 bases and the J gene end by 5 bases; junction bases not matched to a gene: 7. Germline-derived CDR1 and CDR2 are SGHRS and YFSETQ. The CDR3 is CASSRDRQIETQYF. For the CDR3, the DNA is TGCGCCAGCAGCCGGGACAGGCAAATCGAGACCCAGTACTTC.

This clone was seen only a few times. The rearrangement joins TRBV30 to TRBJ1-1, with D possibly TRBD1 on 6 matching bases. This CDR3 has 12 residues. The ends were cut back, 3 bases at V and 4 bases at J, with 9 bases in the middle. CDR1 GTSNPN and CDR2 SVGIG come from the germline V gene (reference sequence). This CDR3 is CAWSQGPTEAFF. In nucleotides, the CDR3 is TGTGCCTGGAGCCAGGGGCCCACTGAAGCTTTCTTT. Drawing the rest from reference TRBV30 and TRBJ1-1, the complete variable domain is SQTIHQWPATLVQPVGSPLSLECTVEGTSNPNLYWYRQAAGRGLQLLFYSVGIGQISSEVPQNLSASRPQDRQFILSSKKLLLSDSGFYLCAWSQGPTEAFFGQGTRLTVV.